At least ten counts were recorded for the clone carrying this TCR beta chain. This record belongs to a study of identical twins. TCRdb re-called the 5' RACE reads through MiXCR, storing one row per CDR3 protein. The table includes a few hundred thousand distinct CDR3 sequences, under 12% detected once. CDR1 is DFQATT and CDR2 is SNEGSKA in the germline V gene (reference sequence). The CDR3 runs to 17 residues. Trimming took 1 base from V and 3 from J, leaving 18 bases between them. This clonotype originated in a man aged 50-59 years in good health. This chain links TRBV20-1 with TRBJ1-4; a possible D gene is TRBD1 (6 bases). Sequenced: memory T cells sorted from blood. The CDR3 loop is CSARAPTGHRANEKLFF. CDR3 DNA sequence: TGCAGTGCTAGAGCCCCGACGGGACACCGAGCTAATGAAAAACTGTTTTTT.